This T cell receptor delta chain was recovered during a study of gamma-delta T cells after stem cell transplantation. J was trimmed by 4 bases and V by 0 bases; bases with no gene match: 9. This CDR3 is 19 amino acids long. In germline, CDR1 is NSMFDY, CDR2 ISSIKDK. TCRdb fed the RT-PCR reads into CATT to redo clone calling. Of hundreds of delta-chain clones listed, 7.5% to 9.5% were seen once; the top ten hold 56%. For this clone: Within the sample, other DNA sequences also encode this same CDR3.

The chain is built from TRAV29/DV5 and TRDJ3, with 11 bases aligning to TRDD3. This TCR was recovered from a human donor. It is not recorded whose cells these are; they may come from a transplant donor. The material sequenced was gamma-delta T cells. The CDR3 coding sequence is TGTGCAGCAAGCGGGATTAACTGGGGGATAGGTTGGGACACCCGACAGATGTTTTTC. Translated, it gives CAASGINWGIGWDTRQMFF.